This TCR beta chain was profiled in a study of T cell changes during pregnancy in multiple sclerosis. The method was immunoSEQ multiplex PCR; TCRdb's version includes in-frame clones alone and lacks a portion of them. The data show more than 90,000 clones, approximately 92% seen once. Ten or more counts support this clone. The CDR3 covers 14 residues. Germline V gene data show CDR1 as MGHDK and CDR2 as SYGVNS. After removal of 1 base from V and 6 bases from J, the junction contained 6 bases not matched to a gene. This chain connects TRBV25-1 to TRBJ2-7; 7 nucleotides agree with TRBD1. Sequenced material: peripheral blood, taken in the first trimester of pregnancy. This clonotype was sampled from a female donor with multiple sclerosis, enrolled in a pregnancy study. The CDR3 DNA is TGTGCCAGCAGTGAATCTAAGGGGGCTCGCGAGCAGTACTTC. Its translation is CASSESKGAREQYF.